These 11 T cell receptor beta chains share one sample of origin, sequenced in a study of post-analysis software for immune sequencing data. The study, taken as a whole, reports: Patients showed TRBV5-6, TRBV5-1 and TRBV20-1 among a few TRBV segments more frequent than in controls.

The TCR beta cDNA libraries contained unique molecular identifiers. From the PCR reads, TCRdb called clonotypes with MiXCR, one entry per CDR3 protein. The data contain 650,000 to 850,000 distinct CDR3 sequences, approximately 53% of them seen just once; the ten biggest clones take up about 4.8%. Antigens for these TCRs are unknown. The source material was blood. Receptor source: a girl aged 10-17 years with multiple sclerosis.

The chain uses TRBV7-2 and TRBJ2-3; 11 bases are shared with TRBD2. The junction had 10 bases not matched to a gene; V was cut back by 4 bases and J by 7 bases. The CDR3 consists of 16 residues. Germline lookup yields CDR1 SGHTA and CDR2 FQGNSA. In DNA, the CDR3 is TGTGCCAGCAGCTACCTAGGTGGGACTAGCGGAAATACGCAGTATTTT. This encodes CASSYLGGTSGNTQYF.

This rearrangement joins TRBV12-3 or TRBV12-4 to TRBJ1-2; D may be TRBD1 (5 bases). V was shortened by 8 bases and J by 2 bases, with 15 bases between the two germline ends. CDR3 size: 14 residues. The CDR3 DNA follows: TGTGCCAGCGGATCCAGGGAGGCCAACTATGGCTACACCTTC. Encoded protein: CASGSREANYGYTF.

The chain uses TRBV29-1 and TRBJ1-1; D remains ambiguous. V was pared by 0 bases and J by 4 bases, with 6 bases between. This CDR3 comprises 12 residues. CDR1 and CDR2 from the germline V gene are SQVTM and ANQGSEA. The CDR3 DNA reads as TGCAGCGTTGAAGAGAGTACCACTGAAGCTTTCTTT. Amino acid sequence: CSVEESTTEAFF.

This clonotype has a handful of counts. The chain has TRBV29-1 and TRBJ2-7; TRBD2 might be the D (6 bases). V was clipped by 0 bases and J by 3 bases, with 9 bases between them. This CDR3 region has 13 residues. Germline-derived CDR1 and CDR2 are SQVTM and ANQGSEA. CDR3 amino acids: CSVEDERVYEQYF. DNA for the CDR3: TGCAGCGTTGAAGATGAGCGGGTCTACGAGCAGTACTTC.

This clonotype appeared a few times. V usage is TRBV15 and J usage is TRBJ2-4, with D maybe TRBD2 (5 bases). V lost 4 bases to trimming and J lost 15 bases, with 31 bases between them. Germline V gene data show CDR1 as LNHNV and CDR2 as YYDKDF (reference sequence). The CDR3 spans 17 residues. The CDR3 sequence: CATSTLLGVMTKETRYF. CDR3 in DNA: TGTGCCACCAGCACCCTCCTCGGGGTAATGACGAAAGAGACCCGGTACTTC.

In its sample, this clonotype was seen once. The rearrangement uses TRBV5-1 and TRBJ2-7; TRBD1 might be the D (5 bases). V lost 2 bases to trimming and J lost 3 bases, with 12 bases between them. The CDR3 is 14 amino acids. CDR1 is SGHRS and CDR2 is YFSETQ in the germline V gene. CDR3 region: CASSLGVTFYEQYF. Here the CDR3 DNA reads TGCGCCAGCAGCTTAGGGGTAACCTTCTACGAGCAGTACTTC.

The CDR3 region is CASSLGRWVEGYTF. In nucleotides, the CDR3 is TGTGCCAGCAGTTTAGGGCGCTGGGTTGAAGGCTACACCTTC. The chain links TRBV28 to TRBJ1-2; the D is unclear. Germline-derived CDR1 and CDR2 are MDHEN and SYDVKM. V dropped 2 bases and J dropped 8 bases, with 15 bases sitting between them. The CDR3 loop spans 14 amino acids.

The table lists this clonotype with a count of one. The J gene is TRBJ2-5, the V gene TRBV14; 7 bases line up with TRBD1. J was trimmed by 5 bases and V by 0 bases; bases with no gene match: 15. Germline V gene lookup returns CDR1 SGHDN and CDR2 FVKESK. The CDR3 runs 18 residues. The CDR3, as DNA: TGTGCCAGCAGCCAAGATGCCTCTTTTGAGGGGGCTTGGGAGACCCAGTACTTC. This translates into CASSQDASFEGAWETQYF.

The rearrangement joins TRBV5-1 to TRBJ2-3, with D possibly TRBD2 on 6 matching bases. V was pared by 3 bases and J by 4 bases, with 15 bases between. CDR3 length: 15 residues. In germline, CDR1 is SGHRS, CDR2 YFSETQ. The CDR3 reads CASSSWASAADTQYF. DNA of the CDR3: TGCGCCAGCAGCTCCTGGGCTAGCGCAGCAGATACGCAGTATTTT.

This clonotype was seen a handful of times. The chain employs TRBV20-1 and TRBJ1-2; D ambiguous. Germline CDR1 reads DFQATT; CDR2 reads SNEGSKA (reference sequence). This CDR3 is 13 amino acids long. V was shortened by 3 bases and J by 4 bases, with 12 bases between the two germline ends. CDR3 sequence (DNA): TGCAGTGCTAGGACGGAGGGTGGCTATGGCTACACCTTC. Translated, it gives CSARTEGGYGYTF.

The chain is built from TRBV20-1 and TRBJ2-7; TRBD2 agrees at 12 bases. The V gene's germline CDR1 is DFQATT and CDR2 SNEGSKA (reference sequence). This CDR3 has 15 amino acids. The junction had 8 bases not matched to a gene; V was cut back by 6 bases and J by 2 bases. The CDR3 nucleotides read TGCAGTGCCCGATGGACTAGCGGGAACACCTACGAGCAGTACTTC. This translates into CSARWTSGNTYEQYF.